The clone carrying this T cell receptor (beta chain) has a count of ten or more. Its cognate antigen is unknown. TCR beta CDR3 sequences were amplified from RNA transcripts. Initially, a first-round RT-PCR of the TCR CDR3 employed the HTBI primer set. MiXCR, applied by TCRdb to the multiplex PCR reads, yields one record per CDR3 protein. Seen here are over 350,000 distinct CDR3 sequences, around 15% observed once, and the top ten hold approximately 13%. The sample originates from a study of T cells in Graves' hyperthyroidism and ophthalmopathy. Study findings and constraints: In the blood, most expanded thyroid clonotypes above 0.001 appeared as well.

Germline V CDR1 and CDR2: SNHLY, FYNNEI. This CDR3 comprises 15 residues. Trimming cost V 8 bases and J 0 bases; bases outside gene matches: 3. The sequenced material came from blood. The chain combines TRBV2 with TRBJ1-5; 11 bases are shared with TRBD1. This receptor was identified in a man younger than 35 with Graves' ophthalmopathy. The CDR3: CASGTGGYSNQPQHF. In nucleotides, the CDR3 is TGTGCCAGCGGGACAGGGGGTTATAGCAATCAGCCCCAGCATTTT.